Listed here are 14 T cell receptor beta chains from one sample, sequenced in a study of early T cells in non-severe SARS-CoV-2 infection. MiXCR, applied by TCRdb to the 5' RACE reads, yields one record per CDR3 protein. The sample lists 40,000 to 45,000 distinct CDR3 sequences, 9.5% to 15% seen once, with approximately 15% in the top ten. The source material was whole blood. The receptors derive from an adult who was a healthcare worker with PCR-confirmed SARS-CoV-2 infection or an uninfected control (not recorded which).

This clonotype has more than one count but fewer than ten. The rearrangement links TRBV7-2 to TRBJ2-3; no firm D call. The CDR3 totals 17 residues. Trimming removed 5 bases from V and 3 bases from J, with 21 bases in between. CDR1 SGHTA and CDR2 FQGNSA come from the germline V gene. The CDR3 DNA reads TGTGCCAGCAGCGGTCTAGTGGGCTTCTCTCGGACAGATACGCAGTATTTT. It codes for CASSGLVGFSRTDTQYF. The full variable domain, rest sourced from reference TRBV7-2 and TRBJ2-3, is GAGVSQSPSNKVTEKGKDVELRCDPISGHTALYWYRQSLGQGLEFLIYFQGNSAPDKSGLPSDRFSAERTGGSVSTLTIQRTQQEDSAVYLCASSGLVGFSRTDTQYFGPGTRLTVL.

This clonotype was seen repeatedly, ten times or more. The V gene is TRBV5-4, the J gene TRBJ2-5; TRBD2 agrees at 8 bases. In germline, CDR1 is SGHNT, CDR2 YYREEE (reference sequence). The V gene end was trimmed by 4 bases and the J gene end by 9 bases; junction bases not matched to a gene: 14. The CDR3 extends over 15 amino acids. CDR3 amino acids: CASSPGGVAGLAQYF. The CDR3 DNA reads as TGTGCCAGCAGCCCGGGAGGGGTAGCGGGATTGGCCCAGTACTTC.

This rearrangement joins TRBV6-6 to TRBJ2-5, with 9 bases that match TRBD2. The junction had 7 bases not matched to a gene; V was cut back by 5 bases and J by 0 bases. This CDR3 contains 16 residues. Germline V lookup: CDR1 MNHNY, CDR2 SVGAGI (reference sequence). CDR3 protein: CASSTGTSPYQETQYF. As DNA, the CDR3 is TGTGCCAGCAGTACGGGGACTAGCCCATACCAAGAGACCCAGTACTTC.

There are many counts of this clonotype. V is TRBV5-1 and J is TRBJ2-1, with 11 bases lining up with TRBD2. J lost 8 bases, V lost 4 bases, and 8 bases had no gene match. The germline V gene has CDR1 SGHRS and CDR2 YFSETQ. The CDR3 is 15 residues long. CDR3 in DNA: TGCGCCAGCAGCCTTACTAGCGGGAGCGGGGATGAGCAGTTCTTC. Translation: CASSLTSGSGDEQFF.

This clonotype was counted only a few times. J is TRBJ2-7 and V is TRBV29-1; D possibly corresponds to TRBD1 (5 bases). The germline V gene has CDR1 SQVTM and CDR2 ANQGSEA. The CDR3 consists of 12 residues. V lost 0 bases to trimming and J lost 7 bases, with 10 bases between them. CDR3 coding DNA: TGCAGCGTTGAAGATGGGGCGAGGGAGCAGTACTTC. Translation: CSVEDGAREQYF.

This clonotype showed up many times. This chain uses TRBV24-1 with TRBJ2-2; no clear D. This CDR3 comprises 14 residues. With 2 bases removed from V and 3 bases from J, the gap between germline ends came to 6 bases. Germline CDR1 and CDR2: KGHDR and SFDVKD. This CDR3 is CATSDYMYTGELFF. DNA of the CDR3: TGTGCCACCAGTGATTATATGTACACCGGGGAGCTGTTTTTT.

A few counts support this clonotype. V gene TRBV20-1 combines with J gene TRBJ2-3, with D possibly being TRBD1 or TRBD2 (5 bases each). The germline V and J ends were trimmed by 3 bases and 0 bases, with 13 bases remaining between them. This CDR3 has 15 amino acids. The germline gives CDR1 DFQATT, CDR2 SNEGSKA (reference sequence). The DNA of the CDR3 is TGCAGTGCTAGGAAAAGGGACCTAAGCACAGATACGCAGTATTTT. Amino acid sequence: CSARKRDLSTDTQYF.

This clonotype was seen many times. The rearrangement uses TRBV12-3 or TRBV12-4 and TRBJ2-5; TRBD1 matches at 7 bases. Trimming removed 3 bases from V and 4 bases from J; junction bases left unmatched: 5. The CDR3 has 14 residues. Here the CDR3 DNA reads TGTGCCAGCAGTTTCGGGCAGGGGGTAGAGACCCAGTACTTC. The encoded protein is CASSFGQGVETQYF.

This clonotype came up a few times. This sequence joins TRBV7-9 and TRBJ1-1, with D perhaps TRBD1 (5 bases). Germline CDR1 SEHNR, CDR2 FQNEAQ (reference sequence). The CDR3 sequence is 13 residues long. Between the trimmed V and J ends, which lost 5 bases and 7 bases, there was a span of 14 bases. CDR3 loop: CASSARPGLEAFF. The CDR3 region has the DNA TGTGCCAGCAGCGCGCGGCCGGGACTTGAAGCTTTCTTT.

This clonotype was detected many times. V usage is TRBV3-1 and J usage is TRBJ2-6; D is perhaps TRBD2 (6 bases). The germline V and J ends were trimmed by 2 bases and 4 bases, with 12 bases remaining between them. Germline CDR1 LGHDT, CDR2 YNNKEL (reference sequence). This CDR3 is 16 amino acids long. The CDR3: CASSQSGGLGANVLTF. CDR3 bases: TGTGCCAGCAGCCAAAGTGGAGGGTTAGGGGCCAACGTCCTGACTTTC. The entire variable domain, with the rest obtained from reference TRBV3-1 and TRBJ2-6, is as follows: DTAVSQTPKYLVTQMGNDKSIKCEQNLGHDTMYWYKQDSKKFLKIMFSYNNKELIINETVPNRFSPKSPDKAHLNLHINSLELGDSAVYFCASSQSGGLGANVLTFGAGSRLTVL.

This clonotype has more than one count but fewer than ten. V gene TRBV6-5 combines with J gene TRBJ1-1, with D unresolved. The length of the CDR3 is 14 residues. V lost 6 bases and J 1 base, leaving 12 bases between the germline ends. From germline, CDR1 is MNHEY and CDR2 SVGAGI. The CDR3 DNA reads as TGTGCCAGCAGACTAACTCGAGGGAACACTGAAGCTTTCTTT. Protein product: CASRLTRGNTEAFF.

V and J are TRBV6-5 and TRBJ1-5; D remains unclear. Germline-derived CDR1 and CDR2 are MNHEY and SVGAGI. The CDR3 contains 15 residues. V was clipped by 2 bases and J by 6 bases, with 14 bases between them. The CDR3 sequence is CASSYGGGVGQPQHF. CDR3 DNA sequence: TGTGCCAGCAGTTACGGAGGTGGGGTCGGTCAGCCCCAGCATTTT.

This clonotype was recorded at least ten times. CDR3 in amino acids: CASSAGLAGEQFF. DNA of the CDR3: TGTGCCAGCAGCGCGGGACTAGCGGGAGAGCAGTTCTTC. The V call is TRBV11-2, the J call TRBJ2-1; TRBD2 matches at 13 bases. V gave up 5 bases and J gave up 10 bases; unmatched junction bases: 2. CDR1 is SGHAT, CDR2 FQNNGV, per germline. The CDR3 sequence is 13 residues long.

The gene calls are TRBV5-1 and TRBJ2-5; perhaps TRBD1 as D (6 bases). Looked up from germline, CDR1 is SGHRS and CDR2 is YFSETQ. V lost 3 bases and J 5 bases, leaving 11 bases between the germline ends. The length of the CDR3 is 13 residues. The CDR3 here is CASSSGVGETQYF. CDR3 bases: TGCGCCAGCAGCTCAGGGGTGGGGGAGACCCAGTACTTC.